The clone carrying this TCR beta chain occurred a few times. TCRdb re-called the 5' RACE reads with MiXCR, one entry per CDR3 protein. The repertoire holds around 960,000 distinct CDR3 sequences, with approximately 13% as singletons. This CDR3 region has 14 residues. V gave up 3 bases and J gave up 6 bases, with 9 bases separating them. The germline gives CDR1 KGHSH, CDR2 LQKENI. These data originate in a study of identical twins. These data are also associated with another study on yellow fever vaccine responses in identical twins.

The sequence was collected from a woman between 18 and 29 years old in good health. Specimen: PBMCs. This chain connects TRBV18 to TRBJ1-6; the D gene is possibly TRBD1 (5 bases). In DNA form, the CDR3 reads TGTGCCAGCTCACCGGGGACTATTAATTCACCCCTCCACTTT. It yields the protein CASSPGTINSPLHF.